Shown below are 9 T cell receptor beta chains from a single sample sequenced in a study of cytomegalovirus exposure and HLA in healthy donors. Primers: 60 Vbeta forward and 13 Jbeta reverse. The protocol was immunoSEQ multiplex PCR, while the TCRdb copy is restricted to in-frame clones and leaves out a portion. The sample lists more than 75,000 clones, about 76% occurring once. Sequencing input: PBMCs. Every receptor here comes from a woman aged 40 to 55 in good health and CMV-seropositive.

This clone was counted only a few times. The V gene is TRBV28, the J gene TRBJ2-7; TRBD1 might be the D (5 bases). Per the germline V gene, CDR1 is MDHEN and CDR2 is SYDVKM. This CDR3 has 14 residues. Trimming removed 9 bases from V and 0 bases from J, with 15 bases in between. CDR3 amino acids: CASLGAELSYEQYF. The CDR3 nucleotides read TGTGCCAGTCTTGGGGCGGAACTCTCCTACGAGCAGTACTTC. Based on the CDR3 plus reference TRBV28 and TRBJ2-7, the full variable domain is DVKVTQSSRYLVKRTGEKVFLECVQDMDHENMFWYRQDPGLGLRLIYFSYDVKMKEKGDIPEGYSVSREKKERFSLILESASTNQTSMYLCASLGAELSYEQYFGPGTRLTVT.

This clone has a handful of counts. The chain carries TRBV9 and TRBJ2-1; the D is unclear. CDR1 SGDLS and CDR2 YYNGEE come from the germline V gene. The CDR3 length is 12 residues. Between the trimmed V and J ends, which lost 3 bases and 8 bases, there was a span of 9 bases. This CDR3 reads CASSALGYEQFF. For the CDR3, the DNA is TGTGCCAGCAGCGCGCTAGGTTATGAGCAGTTCTTC.

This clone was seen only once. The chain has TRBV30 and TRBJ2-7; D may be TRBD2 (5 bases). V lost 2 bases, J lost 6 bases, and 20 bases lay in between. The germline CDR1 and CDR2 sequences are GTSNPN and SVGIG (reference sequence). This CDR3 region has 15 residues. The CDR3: CAWSQSLRGSGEQYF. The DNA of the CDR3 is TGTGCCTGGAGTCAATCCCTCCGGGGAAGCGGCGAGCAGTACTTC.

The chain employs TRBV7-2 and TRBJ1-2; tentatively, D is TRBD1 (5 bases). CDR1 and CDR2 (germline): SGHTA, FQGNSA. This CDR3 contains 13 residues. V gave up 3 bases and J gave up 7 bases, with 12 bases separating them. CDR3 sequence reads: CASSFRGSGGYTF. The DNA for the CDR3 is TGTGCCAGCAGCTTCCGGGGGAGTGGTGGCTACACCTTC.

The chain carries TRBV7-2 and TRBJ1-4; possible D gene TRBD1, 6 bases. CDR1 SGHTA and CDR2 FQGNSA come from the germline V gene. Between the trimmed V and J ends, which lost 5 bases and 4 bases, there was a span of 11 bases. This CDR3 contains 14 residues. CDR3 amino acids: CASSPGQLNEKLFF. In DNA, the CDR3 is TGTGCCAGCAGCCCAGGACAGCTTAATGAAAAACTGTTTTTT.

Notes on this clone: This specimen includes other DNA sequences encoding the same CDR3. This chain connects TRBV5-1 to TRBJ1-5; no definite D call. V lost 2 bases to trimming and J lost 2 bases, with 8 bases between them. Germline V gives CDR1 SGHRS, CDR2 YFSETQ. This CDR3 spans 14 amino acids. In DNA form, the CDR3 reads TGCGCCAGCAGCTTAGAGGGAGGCAATCAGCCCCAGCATTTT. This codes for CASSLEGGNQPQHF.

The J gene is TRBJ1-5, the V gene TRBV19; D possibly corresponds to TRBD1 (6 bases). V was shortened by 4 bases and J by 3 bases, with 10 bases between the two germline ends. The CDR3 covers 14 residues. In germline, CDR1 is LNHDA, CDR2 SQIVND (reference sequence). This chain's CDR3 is CASSTWTDNQPQHF. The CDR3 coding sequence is TGTGCCAGTAGTACCTGGACAGACAATCAGCCCCAGCATTTT.

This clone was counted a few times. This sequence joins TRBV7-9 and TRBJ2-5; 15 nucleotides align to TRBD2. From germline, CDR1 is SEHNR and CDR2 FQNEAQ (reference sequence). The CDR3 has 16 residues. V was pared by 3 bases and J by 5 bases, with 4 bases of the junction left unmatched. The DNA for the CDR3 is TGTGCCAGCAGCTTTCCTGGGACTAGCGGGGGGGAGACCCAGTACTTC. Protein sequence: CASSFPGTSGGETQYF.

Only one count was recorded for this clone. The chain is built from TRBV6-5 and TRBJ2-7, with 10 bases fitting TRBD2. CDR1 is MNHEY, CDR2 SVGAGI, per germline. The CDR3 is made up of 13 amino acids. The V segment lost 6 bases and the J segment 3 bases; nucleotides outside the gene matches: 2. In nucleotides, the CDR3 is TGTGCCAGCAGACTAGCGGGACACTACGAGCAGTACTTC. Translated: CASRLAGHYEQYF.